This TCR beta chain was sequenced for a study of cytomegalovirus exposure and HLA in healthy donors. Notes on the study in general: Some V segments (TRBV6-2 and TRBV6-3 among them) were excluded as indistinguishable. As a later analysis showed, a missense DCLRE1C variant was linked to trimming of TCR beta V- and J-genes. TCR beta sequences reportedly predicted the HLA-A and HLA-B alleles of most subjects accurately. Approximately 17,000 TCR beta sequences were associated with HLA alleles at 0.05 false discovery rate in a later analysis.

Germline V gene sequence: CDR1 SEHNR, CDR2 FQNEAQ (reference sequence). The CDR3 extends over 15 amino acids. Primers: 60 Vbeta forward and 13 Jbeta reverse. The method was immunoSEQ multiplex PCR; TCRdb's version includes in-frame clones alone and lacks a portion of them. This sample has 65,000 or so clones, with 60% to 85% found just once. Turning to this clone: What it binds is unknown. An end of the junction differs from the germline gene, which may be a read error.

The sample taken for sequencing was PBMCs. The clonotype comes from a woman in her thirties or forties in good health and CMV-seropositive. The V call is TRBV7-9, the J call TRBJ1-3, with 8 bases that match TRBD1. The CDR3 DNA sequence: TGTTCCAGCAGCCTGGACAGGGTCTCTGGAAACACCATATATTTT. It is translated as CSSSLDRVSGNTIYF.